These 22 T cell receptor beta chains share one sample of origin, sequenced in a study of T cell responses to AZD1222 COVID-19 vaccine. The protocol was immunoSEQ multiplex PCR, while the TCRdb copy is restricted to in-frame clones and leaves out a portion. The sample has about 99,000 clones, about 90% seen once; the top ten hold roughly 20%. The sequenced sample was peripheral blood, obtained on day 0 of AZD1222 vaccination. The source of these receptors is an adult in good health.

This sequence joins TRBV7-8 and TRBJ1-2, with TRBD1 identical over 7 bases. J lost 4 bases, V lost 1 base, and 6 bases had no gene match. The CDR3 totals 15 residues. Germline V CDR1 and CDR2: SGHVS, FQNEAQ. DNA of the CDR3: TGTGCCAGCAGCTTAGTGGAGGGGGCGGGCTATGGCTACACCTTC. Its translation is CASSLVEGAGYGYTF.

This chain links TRBV21-1 with TRBJ1-5; the DNA was not used to check the table's D call, TRBD1. TRBV21-1 is a listed pseudogene. This CDR3 has 12 amino acids. The CDR3 coding sequence is TGTGCCAGCAGTCCAAGGGGTCAGCCCCAGCATTTT. Its translation is CASSPRGQPQHF.

This clone was counted a single time. The CDR3 reads CATRGNTEAFF. CDR3 DNA sequence: TGTGCCACCCGGGGGAACACTGAAGCTTTCTTT. The chain recombines TRBV10-3 with TRBJ1-1; the D is unclear. Deletions cut 10 bases from V and 1 base from J, with 7 bases between. This CDR3 has 11 amino acids. CDR1 and CDR2 from the germline V gene are ENHRY and SYGVKD.

This clone appeared a single time. DNA for the CDR3: TGTGCCAGCAGTTTATGGGGTGGGCAGGGGGAGACCTACGAGCAGTACTTC. This encodes CASSLWGGQGETYEQYF. The V and J genes are TRBV27 and TRBJ2-7; 7 bases map to TRBD1. CDR3 length: 17 amino acids. The V gene end was trimmed by 1 base and the J gene end by 2 bases; junction bases not matched to a gene: 11. From germline, CDR1 is MNHEY and CDR2 SMNVEV (reference sequence).

In nucleotides, the CDR3 is TGTGCCAGCAGTCCGGGTGGGGTGAATGAAAAACTGTTTTTT. Translating gives CASSPGGVNEKLFF. The chain couples TRBV13 to TRBJ1-4, with no clear D. CDR1 PRHDT and CDR2 FYEKMQ come from the germline V gene (reference sequence). Trimming cost V 6 bases and J 5 bases, with 13 bases left between them. This CDR3 is 14 amino acids long.

V gene TRBV11-2 combines with J gene TRBJ1-2; no firm D call. The V end was cut by 0 bases, the J end by 5 bases, with 7 bases between. Germline V gene data show CDR1 as SGHAT and CDR2 as FQNNGV. The CDR3 is made up of 13 amino acids. CDR3 sequence reads: CASSLDGLYGYTF. CDR3 sequence (DNA): TGTGCCAGCAGCTTAGATGGGCTATATGGCTACACCTTC.

The chain couples TRBV2 to TRBJ2-1; TRBD2 aligns across 14 bases. Germline CDR1 reads SNHLY; CDR2 reads FYNNEI. The CDR3 length is 14 residues. V was pared by 7 bases and J by 7 bases, with 3 bases of the junction left unmatched. CDR3 in DNA: TGTGCCAGCAATGGACTAGCGGGAGGAAATGAGCAGTTCTTC. This encodes CASNGLAGGNEQFF. Based on the CDR3 plus reference TRBV2 and TRBJ2-1, the full variable domain is EPEVTQTPSHQVTQMGQEVILRCVPISNHLYFYWYRQILGQKVEFLVSFYNNEISEKSEIFDDQFSVERPDGSNFTLKIRSTKLEDSAMYFCASNGLAGGNEQFFGPGTRLTVL.

V gene TRBV7-9 combines with J gene TRBJ1-5; the D is unclear. CDR3 length: 12 amino acids. CDR1 and CDR2 from the germline V gene are SEHNR and FQNEAQ (reference sequence). V dropped 6 bases and J dropped 4 bases, with 7 bases sitting between them. CDR3 in DNA: TGTGCCAGCAGTTCTCCTAATCAGCCCCAGCATTTT. It is translated as CASSSPNQPQHF. Supplemented by reference TRBV7-9 and TRBJ1-5, the full variable domain reads DTGVSQNPRHKITKRGQNVTFRCDPISEHNRLYWYRQTLGQGPEFLTYFQNEAQLEKSRLLSDRFSAERPKGSFSTLEIQRTEQGDSAMYLCASSSPNQPQHFGDGTRLSIL.

CDR3 sequence (DNA): TGTGCCAGCAGTTACTCGATTACGGGAGCCTCCTACGAGCAGTACTTC. It encodes CASSYSITGASYEQYF. The gene calls are TRBV6-5 and TRBJ2-7; D perhaps matches TRBD2 (6 bases). Germline V gene data show CDR1 as MNHEY and CDR2 as SVGAGI. V gave up 0 bases and J gave up 0 bases, with 12 bases separating them. There are 16 residues in the CDR3.

This chain's CDR3 is CASSLRASGGNEQFF. In DNA form, the CDR3 reads TGCGCCAGCAGTCTCAGGGCTAGCGGGGGAAATGAGCAGTTCTTC. The rearrangement joins TRBV5-1 to TRBJ2-1; 10 bases match TRBD2. The CDR3 covers 15 residues. Per germline, CDR1 SGHRS and CDR2 YFSETQ. Losses at the gene ends were 5 bases for V and 7 bases for J; bases not matched to a gene: 9.

The J gene is TRBJ1-2, the V gene TRBV6-5; 7 nucleotides align to TRBD1. V lost 4 bases to trimming and J lost 10 bases; unmatched junction nucleotides: 9. The CDR3 is 13 amino acids. The germline V gene encodes CDR1 MNHEY and CDR2 SVGAGI. CDR3 nucleotide sequence: TGTGCCAGCAGTTTAACAGGGGTAGGGGCCTACACCTTC. This translates into CASSLTGVGAYTF.

The chain links TRBV19 to TRBJ2-1, with no clear D. The CDR3 length is 12 residues. Looked up from germline, CDR1 is LNHDA and CDR2 is SQIVND (reference sequence). V was cut by 6 bases and J by 15 bases, with 18 bases left in between. CDR3 region: CASRKGPNPPFF. CDR3 DNA sequence: TGTGCCAGTAGGAAAGGGCCTAACCCCCCGTTCTTC. The full variable domain, completed using reference TRBV19 and TRBJ2-1, is DGGITQSPKYLFRKEGQNVTLSCEQNLNHDAMYWYRQDPGQGLRLIYYSQIVNDFQKGDIAEGYSVSREKKESFPLTVTSAQKNPTAFYLCASRKGPNPPFFGPGTRLTVL.

CDR3 nucleotide sequence: TGTGCCATCAGTGCTACAGGGTTTGAAGCTTTCTTT. This codes for CAISATGFEAFF. The chain combines TRBV10-3 with TRBJ1-1, with D possibly being TRBD1 (6 bases). The ends were cut back, 4 bases at V and 7 bases at J, with 10 bases in the middle. In germline, CDR1 is ENHRY, CDR2 SYGVKD. This CDR3 contains 12 residues.

DNA for the CDR3: TGTGCCAGCAGCTTAGTATCTGGTTATGGCTACACCTTC. It codes for CASSLVSGYGYTF. V is TRBV7-9 and J is TRBJ1-2; D gene unclear. CDR1 is SEHNR and CDR2 is FQNEAQ in the germline V gene (reference sequence). V shed 1 base and J shed 5 bases, with 8 bases lying between them. The CDR3 spans 13 residues.

The V call is TRBV4-1, the J call TRBJ2-3; 7 nucleotides match TRBD1. Germline V gene data show CDR1 as MGHRA and CDR2 as YSYEKL. The J segment lost 1 base and the V segment lost 1 base, leaving 5 bases of the junction unmatched. The CDR3 runs 16 residues. The CDR3 nucleotides are TGCGCCAGCAGCCAAGTACAGGGGTCTGGCACAGATACGCAGTATTTT. This translates into CASSQVQGSGTDTQYF.

The chain couples TRBV5-4 to TRBJ1-4, with D perhaps TRBD1 (6 bases). CDR1 is SGHNT, CDR2 YYREEE, per germline (reference sequence). The CDR3 covers 14 residues. Trimming cost V 0 bases and J 5 bases, with 8 bases left between them. This CDR3 reads CASSLGTENEKLFF. CDR3 bases: TGTGCCAGCAGCTTGGGGACAGAGAATGAAAAACTGTTTTTT.

The chain employs TRBV18 and TRBJ2-2; D is uncertain. Deletions cut 2 bases from V and 2 bases from J, with 0 bases between. Germline V gene data show CDR1 as KGHSH and CDR2 as LQKENI. The CDR3 is 12 residues long. CDR3 bases: TGTGCCAGCTCACCAAACACCGGGGAGCTGTTTTTT. It specifies CASSPNTGELFF.

The gene calls are TRBV7-2 and TRBJ1-1; D is uncertain. The length of the CDR3 is 14 residues. Germline CDR1 is SGHTA and CDR2 is FQGNSA. Trimming shortened V by 4 bases and J by 2 bases, and 11 bases separated the two germline ends. The CDR3 is CASSSGVGNTEAFF. CDR3 DNA: TGTGCCAGCAGCTCCGGAGTTGGCAACACTGAAGCTTTCTTT.

V usage is TRBV4-3 and J usage is TRBJ1-2; D is perhaps TRBD1 (5 bases). CDR3 size: 15 residues. Deletions cut 1 base from V and 6 bases from J, with 15 bases between. CDR1 LGHNA and CDR2 YSLEER come from the germline V gene. The CDR3 region has the DNA TGCGCCAGCAGCCAAGGCGGGGGTAGTTTCGATGGCTACACCTTC. Its translation is CASSQGGGSFDGYTF.

The chain carries TRBV25-1 and TRBJ2-7; D not certain. Trimming took 6 bases from V and 3 from J, leaving 6 bases between them. The CDR3 extends over 11 amino acids. Germline values: CDR1 MGHDK, CDR2 SYGVNS. The CDR3 is CASSPHYEQYF. In nucleotides, the CDR3 is TGTGCCAGCAGCCCCCACTACGAGCAGTACTTC.

This clone was picked up one time. The CDR3 nucleotides read TGTGCCAGCAGTTTTGGAGAGAACACTGAAGCTTTCTTT. This gives the protein CASSFGENTEAFF. This chain uses TRBV27 with TRBJ1-1, with D unresolved. The CDR3 has 13 amino acids. Germline V CDR1 and CDR2: MNHEY, SMNVEV (reference sequence). Trimming stripped 3 bases from V and 1 base from J, with 6 bases between.

As concerns this clone: With a much larger clone just one base away, this may be a read error. The rearrangement uses TRBV6-2 or TRBV6-3 and TRBJ2-7; D is ambiguous. The germline V gene encodes CDR1 MNHEY and CDR2 SVGEGT. The CDR3 has 11 residues. Trimming shortened V by 6 bases and J by 3 bases, and 6 bases separated the two germline ends. CDR3 region: CASSLLYEQYF. CDR3 in DNA: TGTGCCAGCAGCCTCCTCTACGAGCAGTACTTC.